This entry lists 23 T cell receptor beta chains sequenced from one sample in a study of T cells in Graves' hyperthyroidism and ophthalmopathy. Amplification targeted TCR beta CDR3 regions from RNA transcripts. First-round RT-PCR targeting the TCR CDR3 was performed with the HTBI primer set. TCRdb reanalysed the multiplex PCR reads using MiXCR and keeps one entry per CDR3 protein. The sample has under 350,000 distinct CDR3 sequences; 20% to 30% are singletons. The specimen was blood. The receptors were gathered from a man aged 40-49 years with Graves' hyperthyroidism that later progressed to Graves' ophthalmopathy.

This clonotype was seen a handful of times. The chain combines TRBV6-2 or TRBV6-3 with TRBJ2-5; possibly TRBD2 for D (6 bases). Trimming took off 7 bases at V and 1 base at J, with 16 bases between the two ends. The CDR3 runs 15 residues. In germline, CDR1 is MNHEY, CDR2 SVGEGT. The CDR3 protein is CASTWGGRSQETQYF. The CDR3 DNA follows: TGTGCCAGCACTTGGGGAGGACGGTCCCAAGAGACCCAGTACTTC.

This clonotype was seen a handful of times. This chain connects TRBV12-3 or TRBV12-4 to TRBJ1-1; no reliable D call. Trimming removed 7 bases at V and 3 bases at J, with 12 bases between. The CDR3 extends over 13 amino acids. The chain's CDR3 is CASTVTGYTEAFF. CDR3 sequence (DNA): TGTGCCAGCACCGTGACGGGGTACACTGAAGCTTTCTTT.

The sample holds many counts of this clonotype. The J gene is TRBJ1-3, the V gene TRBV12-5, with a tentative D call TRBD1 (5 bases). Germline CDR1 LGHNT, CDR2 FRNRAP. Trimming pared 3 bases from V and 0 bases from J, leaving 15 bases between. The CDR3 has 17 residues. The CDR3 DNA reads TGTGCTAGTGGTTTTCCGCCGGGACCGGGCTCTGGAAACACCATATATTTT. It encodes CASGFPPGPGSGNTIYF.

This chain connects TRBV15 to TRBJ1-1, with TRBD1 matching 9 bases. Germline V gene sequence: CDR1 LNHNV, CDR2 YYDKDF (reference sequence). The CDR3 extends over 17 amino acids. Trimming cost V 3 bases and J 3 bases; bases outside gene matches: 11. The CDR3 sequence: CATSSPSGTGRDTEAFF. CDR3 coding DNA: TGTGCCACCAGCAGCCCTAGCGGGACAGGGAGGGACACTGAAGCTTTCTTT. The entire variable domain, with the rest obtained from reference TRBV15 and TRBJ1-1, is as follows: DAMVIQNPRYQVTQFGKPVTLSCSQTLNHNVMYWYQQKSSQAPKLLFHYYDKDFNNEADTPDNFQSRRPNTSFCFLDIRSPGLGDTAMYLCATSSPSGTGRDTEAFFGQGTRLTVV.

At least ten counts were recorded for this clonotype. V gene TRBV4-1 combines with J gene TRBJ1-5; no reliable D call. Germline CDR1 MGHRA, CDR2 YSYEKL. Trimming left V 2 bases short and J 14 bases short, with 22 bases between. This CDR3 comprises 15 residues. CDR3 amino acids: CASSQLFMAGSKKHF. CDR3 DNA: TGCGCCAGCAGCCAACTCTTTATGGCCGGGAGCAAGAAGCATTTT.

V is TRBV6-1 and J is TRBJ2-7; 9 bases fit TRBD2. V gave up 4 bases and J gave up 6 bases; unmatched junction bases: 7. The germline V gene has CDR1 MNHNS and CDR2 SASEGT. There are 14 residues in the CDR3. In DNA form, the CDR3 reads TGTGCCAGCAGTGCGGGGCTAGCGGGGTTCGAGCAGTACTTC. Its translation is CASSAGLAGFEQYF.

This clonotype has at least ten counts. J is TRBJ2-2 and V is TRBV14, with D possibly TRBD2 on 5 matching bases. Germline lookup yields CDR1 SGHDN and CDR2 FVKESK. V was shortened by 7 bases and J by 0 bases, with 12 bases between the two germline ends. There are 15 residues in the CDR3. The CDR3 DNA reads as TGTGCCAGCACCGAAAGAGGGCCGAACACCGGGGAGCTGTTTTTT. Translation: CASTERGPNTGELFF. Drawing the rest from reference TRBV14 and TRBJ2-2, the complete variable domain is EAGVTQFPSHSVIEKGQTVTLRCDPISGHDNLYWYRRVMGKEIKFLLHFVKESKQDESGMPNNRFLAERTGGTYSTLKVQPAELEDSGVYFCASTERGPNTGELFFGEGSRLTVL.

This clonotype was seen at least ten times. The chain joins TRBV4-1 to TRBJ2-5; D remains ambiguous. This CDR3 has 16 amino acids. The ends were cut back, 0 bases at V and 6 bases at J, with 17 bases in the middle. CDR1 and CDR2 (germline): MGHRA, YSYEKL. The CDR3 here is CASSQEAQVRLKTQYF. The DNA for the CDR3 is TGCGCCAGCAGCCAAGAGGCTCAAGTAAGGCTCAAGACCCAGTACTTC.

This clonotype has a count of ten or more. V gene TRBV20-1 combines with J gene TRBJ2-5; D gene ambiguous. The V end was cut by 1 base, the J end by 2 bases, with 23 bases between. The CDR3 has 18 amino acids. CDR1 DFQATT and CDR2 SNEGSKA come from the germline V gene (reference sequence). The CDR3 sequence: CSARVYGSPLGVQETQYF. The CDR3 nucleotides are TGCAGTGCTAGAGTGTACGGGTCTCCCTTAGGTGTACAAGAGACCCAGTACTTC.

This clonotype was seen many times. The chain is built from TRBV25-1 and TRBJ2-7; D perhaps matches TRBD1 (5 bases). The CDR3 is 16 amino acids. Germline V CDR1 and CDR2: MGHDK, SYGVNS. V was shortened by 1 base and J by 3 bases, with 16 bases between the two germline ends. DNA of the CDR3: TGTGCCAGCAGTGAATCTGACAGCAAAACCAACTACGAGCAGTACTTC. It is translated as CASSESDSKTNYEQYF.

There are many counts of this clonotype. Its ends do not fully match the called genes, so a read error is possible. The gene calls are TRBV6-2 or TRBV6-3 and TRBJ2-2; a weak D match, TRBD2 (7 bases). The V gene's germline CDR1 is MNHEY and CDR2 SVGEGT. This CDR3 spans 13 amino acids. The CDR3 region has the DNA TGTGCCACCAGTCGGGGGGCCTCCGGGGAGCTGTTTTTT. Translation: CATSRGASGELFF.

This clonotype was recorded many times. The rearrangement links TRBV7-3 to TRBJ2-2; possible D gene TRBD1, 6 bases. Germline loops: CDR1 SGHTA, CDR2 FQGTGA. The V end lost 5 bases, the J end lost 5 bases, and 15 bases lay between the germline ends. CDR3 length equals 15 residues. The CDR3 nucleotides are TGTGCCAGCAGCCTACTATCCCAGGGGACCGGGGAGCTGTTTTTT. Residues: CASSLLSQGTGELFF. The full variable domain, completed using reference TRBV7-3 and TRBJ2-2, is GAGVSQTPSNKVTEKGKYVELRCDPISGHTALYWYRQSLGQGPEFLIYFQGTGAADDSGLPNDRFFAVRPEGSVSTLKIQRTERGDSAVYLCASSLLSQGTGELFFGEGSRLTVL.

There are many counts of this clonotype. The rearrangement links TRBV6-1 to TRBJ1-5, with TRBD1 identical over 7 bases. The CDR3 extends over 15 amino acids. The trim removed 8 bases at V and 0 bases at J, leaving 7 bases unmatched. Germline assignment: CDR1 MNHNS and CDR2 SASEGT. DNA for the CDR3: TGTGCCAGCGGGGGACAGCGAGGTAGCAATCAGCCCCAGCATTTT. Its translation: CASGGQRGSNQPQHF.

This clonotype came up many times. The chain joins TRBV7-9 to TRBJ2-2; D may correspond to TRBD1 or TRBD2 (6 bases each). This CDR3 contains 14 residues. The V gene lost 5 bases and the J gene lost 6 bases, with 13 bases spanning the gap. Germline CDR1 and CDR2: SEHNR and FQNEAQ (reference sequence). The CDR3 is CASSHYRDSGELFF. The CDR3 DNA follows: TGTGCCAGCAGCCACTACAGGGACTCCGGGGAGCTGTTTTTT.

The rearrangement joins TRBV19 to TRBJ2-7; 10 nucleotides agree with TRBD2. CDR3 length: 14 residues. Trimming took 10 bases from V and 7 from J; bases not matched to a gene: 13. Germline loops: CDR1 LNHDA, CDR2 SQIVND (reference sequence). The CDR3 DNA is TGTGCCACCCGTCAGTCCGGGACTAGCGTTGAGCAGTACTTC. It yields the protein CATRQSGTSVEQYF.

This clonotype was detected ten times or more. The chain couples TRBV6-1 to TRBJ2-7; perhaps TRBD2 as D (5 bases). Trimming pared 1 base from V and 2 bases from J, leaving 12 bases between. Germline-derived CDR1 and CDR2 are MNHNS and SASEGT. This CDR3 contains 15 residues. CDR3 bases: TGTGCCAGCAGTGAAGAGGAGGCAGATACCTACGAGCAGTACTTC. Translating gives CASSEEEADTYEQYF.

This clonotype has ten or more counts. This chain links TRBV11-2 with TRBJ2-2; the D is unclear. From germline, CDR1 is SGHAT and CDR2 FQNNGV. Trimming stripped 3 bases from V and 6 bases from J, with 11 bases between. This CDR3 comprises 14 residues. DNA for the CDR3: TGTGCCAGCAGCTTCCTTACGGGTGCCGGGGAGCTGTTTTTT. Translated, it gives CASSFLTGAGELFF. Filled out from reference TRBV11-2 and TRBJ2-2, the complete variable domain reads EAGVAQSPRYKIIEKRQSVAFWCNPISGHATLYWYQQILGQGPKLLIQFQNNGVVDDSQLPKDRFSAERLKGVDSTLKIQPAKLEDSAVYLCASSFLTGAGELFFGEGSRLTVL.

The chain is built from TRBV6-4 and TRBJ2-1; a weak D match, TRBD2 (6 bases). The ends were cut back, 5 bases at V and 8 bases at J, with 16 bases in the middle. Germline CDR1 is MRHNA and CDR2 is SNTAGT. The CDR3 spans 14 residues. The CDR3, as DNA: TGTGCCAGCAGTCGTGCTGGCGGGGACTATGAGCAGTTCTTC. This encodes CASSRAGGDYEQFF.

This clonotype showed up many times. The chain links TRBV20-1 to TRBJ2-2, with 8 bases lining up with TRBD2. The CDR3 runs 15 residues. CDR1 DFQATT and CDR2 SNEGSKA come from the germline V gene (reference sequence). V gave up 3 bases and J gave up 4 bases; unmatched junction bases: 7. CDR3 residues: CSASVAGKGTGELFF. In DNA, the CDR3 is TGCAGTGCTAGTGTAGCGGGGAAGGGCACCGGGGAGCTGTTTTTT.

This clonotype came up many times. The J gene is TRBJ1-3, the V gene TRBV12-3 or TRBV12-4; D gene uncertain. The CDR3 sequence is 12 residues long. The V and J ends lost 2 bases and 1 base respectively, with 0 bases between them. The CDR3 reads CASSLSGNTIYF. The CDR3 DNA follows: TGTGCCAGCAGTTTATCTGGAAACACCATATATTTT.

This clonotype was observed at least ten times. This sequence joins TRBV30 and TRBJ2-2, with unresolved D. The germline V gene encodes CDR1 GTSNPN and CDR2 SVGIG (reference sequence). The CDR3 length is 14 residues. Between the trimmed V and J ends, which lost 1 base and 0 bases, there was a span of 6 bases. The CDR3 loop is CAWSARTNTGELFF. The CDR3 nucleotides read TGTGCCTGGAGTGCCCGGACGAACACCGGGGAGCTGTTTTTT.

This clonotype was observed at least ten times. The J gene is TRBJ2-2, the V gene TRBV12-3 or TRBV12-4, with D unclear. Trimming took 1 base from V and 4 from J, leaving 16 bases between them. The CDR3 is 17 amino acids. CDR3 nucleotide sequence: TGTGCCAGCAGTTTAGAGGCCAGGACGCTATTCACCGGGGAGCTGTTTTTT. Translation: CASSLEARTLFTGELFF.

This chain uses TRBV12-5 with TRBJ2-7; the match to TRBD1 covers 11 bases. With V trimmed by 1 base and J by 2 bases, 4 bases remained unmatched. CDR3 size: 16 residues. Germline V lookup: CDR1 LGHNT, CDR2 FRNRAP. CDR3 bases: TGTGCTAGTGGTTTGGCCCCGGGACAGGGGGCCTACGAGCAGTACTTC. It yields the protein CASGLAPGQGAYEQYF.